The 19 T cell receptor beta chains given below trace back to one sample, sequenced in a study of Ad26.COV2.S vaccination and SARS-CoV-2 variants (dated by TCRdb to the early 2020s). Sample treatment or condition, as interpreted from the label and publication: 15 to 20 received Ad26.COV2.S at low or high dose, single or two shots; several received placebo; per-sample allocation not given. Repertoires of vaccine and placebo recipients were sequenced from samples taken on day 63 after the first injection. Libraries came from the immunoSEQ multiplex PCR assay. TCRdb's version of the immuneACCESS table is confined to in-frame rearrangements and falls short of the full clone set. An unresolved V gene accounts for under half of the shortfall where checked; the remainder is of unknown origin. The sample profile shows 400,000 to 450,000 clones; 90% of them were found once. In total, the top ten clones hold roughly 3.9% of the sample.

Material: peripheral blood, obtained in a trial of Ad26.COV2.S vaccine versus placebo. All receptors derive from a person between 18 and 65 years old who received the Ad26.COV2.S COVID-19 vaccine or a placebo.

This clone is a singleton in its sample. J is TRBJ2-7 and V is TRBV10-3; TRBD2 matches at 12 bases. With V trimmed by 0 bases and J by 5 bases, 11 bases remained unmatched. This CDR3 is built from 18 residues. CDR1 is ENHRY and CDR2 is SYGVKD in the germline V gene. DNA for the CDR3: TGTGCCATCAGTGAGTCCCTCCCGCCTAGCGGGAGGGCCCACGAGCAGTACTTC. Translated, it gives CAISESLPPSGRAHEQYF.

The CDR3 DNA sequence: TGTGCCAGCAGCCAGGGCTTTTTAGCGGGATACAATGAGCAGTTCTTC. The encoded protein is CASSQGFLAGYNEQFF. This chain connects TRBV3-1 (or the pseudogene TRBV3-2) to TRBJ2-1, with 8 bases identical to TRBD2. The CDR3 has 16 residues. Germline V lookup: CDR1 LGHDT, CDR2 YNNKEL (reference sequence). The V and J ends lost 3 bases and 4 bases, in that order; junction bases with no gene match: 8.

V and J are TRBV3-1 (or the pseudogene TRBV3-2) and TRBJ2-3, with unresolved D. The CDR3 has 14 residues. Germline values: CDR1 LGHDT, CDR2 YNNKEL (reference sequence). With 0 bases removed from V and 4 bases from J, the gap between germline ends came to 8 bases. This chain's CDR3 is CASSQDWSADTQYF. The CDR3 region has the DNA TGTGCCAGCAGCCAAGATTGGTCGGCAGATACGCAGTATTTT.

This clone appeared a single time. The chain combines TRBV13 with TRBJ2-1, with D unresolved. CDR3 length equals 17 residues. Germline V gives CDR1 PRHDT, CDR2 FYEKMQ (reference sequence). The V end lost 5 bases, the J end lost 0 bases, and 17 bases lay between the germline ends. DNA for the CDR3: TGTGCCAGCAGCCCCCCCGACGGGCTGAGCTCCTACAATGAGCAGTTCTTC. It translates to CASSPPDGLSSYNEQFF.

This sequence joins TRBV9 and TRBJ2-7; D remains ambiguous. This CDR3 is 12 amino acids long. V was pared by 4 bases and J by 6 bases, with 11 bases between. Germline CDR1 SGDLS, CDR2 YYNGEE. This CDR3 is CASSPLSGEQYF. The CDR3 nucleotides read TGTGCCAGCAGCCCCCTGTCGGGCGAGCAGTACTTC.

This chain uses TRBV28 with TRBJ1-3; 8 bases are a match to TRBD1. V gave up 5 bases and J gave up 5 bases; unmatched junction bases: 8. The CDR3 spans 15 residues. Germline V gene sequence: CDR1 MDHEN, CDR2 SYDVKM. The CDR3 sequence is CASSLDRAARNTIYF. The CDR3 DNA reads as TGTGCCAGCAGTCTGGACAGGGCAGCGCGAAACACCATATATTTT.

The V and J genes are TRBV4-2 and TRBJ2-7; 9 bases are a match to TRBD2. CDR3 size: 16 residues. V shed 0 bases, J shed 2 bases, and the junction held 5 bases outside the gene matches. The germline V gene encodes CDR1 LGHNA and CDR2 YNFKEQ. The CDR3: CASSQDRAGGPYEQYF. DNA of the CDR3: TGTGCCAGCAGCCAAGATCGGGCGGGAGGGCCCTACGAGCAGTACTTC.

The rearrangement joins TRBV7-9 to TRBJ1-2; 7 bases are shared with TRBD1. The CDR3 runs 15 residues. Unmatched junction bases numbered 7, after V lost 5 bases and J lost 1 base. The germline gives CDR1 SEHNR, CDR2 FQNEAQ (reference sequence). The CDR3 region is CASSPRDSNNYGYTF. CDR3 DNA: TGTGCCAGCAGCCCCCGGGACAGCAATAACTATGGCTACACCTTC.

The chain links TRBV29-1 to TRBJ1-1; TRBD1 matches at 10 bases. CDR1 SQVTM and CDR2 ANQGSEA come from the germline V gene. The CDR3 sequence is 13 residues long. The V and J ends lost 6 bases and 4 bases, in that order; junction bases with no gene match: 5. The CDR3 region is CSVRTGGATEAFF. The CDR3 region has the DNA TGCAGCGTAAGGACAGGGGGAGCCACTGAAGCTTTCTTT.

The J gene is TRBJ2-2, the V gene TRBV6-5, with D possibly called TRBD1 or TRBD2 (5 bases each). Germline V gene sequence: CDR1 MNHEY, CDR2 SVGAGI. CDR3 length equals 14 residues. V lost 8 bases, J lost 1 base, and 11 bases lay in between. This CDR3 reads CASRDGLNTGELFF. The CDR3 coding sequence is TGTGCCAGCCGGGACGGTCTGAACACCGGGGAGCTGTTTTTT.

The CDR3 nucleotides are TGTGCCAGCAGCTCATTTCATGCAACTAATGAAAAACTGTTTTTT. This encodes CASSSFHATNEKLFF. The chain joins TRBV3-1 (or the pseudogene TRBV3-2) to TRBJ1-4, with D unclear. The ends were cut back, 5 bases at V and 0 bases at J, with 10 bases in the middle. CDR3 length: 15 residues. CDR1 LGHDT and CDR2 YNNKEL come from the germline V gene (reference sequence).

This chain uses TRBV11-3 with TRBJ2-4; D is unclear. CDR1 is SGHNT, CDR2 YENEEA, per germline. This CDR3 is built from 14 residues. Trimming stripped 5 bases from V and 8 bases from J, with 16 bases between. The CDR3 sequence is CASSKGDMGDIQYF. The CDR3 DNA is TGTGCCAGCAGCAAGGGCGACATGGGCGACATTCAGTACTTC.

V usage is TRBV7-6 and J usage is TRBJ1-6; 9 positions agree with TRBD1. This CDR3 comprises 15 residues. The V segment lost 5 bases and the J segment 13 bases; nucleotides outside the gene matches: 12. Germline lookup yields CDR1 SGHVS and CDR2 FNYEAQ. The DNA for the CDR3 is TGTGCCAGCAGCGGCCGGGACAGGGCTAAGGAGCCCCTCCACTTT. As protein: CASSGRDRAKEPLHF.

As concerns this clone: Additional DNA sequences in this sample encode the identical CDR3. The chain uses TRBV9 and TRBJ1-5, with D possibly TRBD1 on 5 matching bases. V lost 0 bases and J 2 bases, leaving 6 bases between the germline ends. This CDR3 comprises 14 residues. Germline CDR1 is SGDLS and CDR2 is YYNGEE. In nucleotides, the CDR3 is TGTGCCAGCAGCGTAGGGGGGGGCAATCAGCCCCAGCATTTT. The encoded protein is CASSVGGGNQPQHF.

The rearrangement links TRBV7-2 to TRBJ2-2, with D possibly being TRBD2 (6 bases). This CDR3 spans 16 amino acids. V was cut by 3 bases and J by 4 bases, with 15 bases left in between. CDR1 is SGHTA, CDR2 FQGNSA, per germline. The CDR3 DNA sequence: TGTGCCAGCAGCTTGACCGGAGGGCTCTCCACCGGGGAGCTGTTTTTT. Translation gives CASSLTGGLSTGELFF.

The gene calls are TRBV12-3 or TRBV12-4 and TRBJ2-7; D might be TRBD1 (6 bases). The ends were cut back, 1 base at V and 5 bases at J, with 6 bases in the middle. The CDR3 covers 12 residues. The CDR3 region has the DNA TGTGCCAGCAGTTTAGGGGGGCACGAGCAGTACTTC. Encoded protein: CASSLGGHEQYF.

This clone was seen more than once but under ten times. The chain links TRBV5-1 to TRBJ2-7; 8 nucleotides align to TRBD2. The germline V gene has CDR1 SGHRS and CDR2 YFSETQ. The CDR3 sequence is 13 residues long. J was trimmed by 2 bases and V by 5 bases; bases with no gene match: 3. The CDR3 is CASRNGRAYEQYF. CDR3 bases: TGCGCCAGCAGAAACGGGAGGGCCTACGAGCAGTACTTC.

The rearrangement uses TRBV19 and TRBJ2-1, with D possibly being TRBD1 or TRBD2 (6 bases each). The ends were cut back, 3 bases at V and 6 bases at J, with 9 bases in the middle. Germline V CDR1 and CDR2: LNHDA, SQIVND (reference sequence). The length of the CDR3 is 13 residues. CDR3 loop: CASSIRGGNEQFF. CDR3 sequence (DNA): TGTGCCAGTAGTATCAGGGGAGGCAATGAGCAGTTCTTC.

The V gene is TRBV29-1, the J gene TRBJ1-1, with D perhaps matching TRBD1 (6 bases). This CDR3 has 12 residues. V lost 4 bases, J lost 6 bases, and 12 bases lay in between. In germline, CDR1 is SQVTM, CDR2 ANQGSEA. CDR3 nucleotides: TGCAGCGTTGTTGGGGGGGCGTCTGAAGCTTTCTTT. As protein: CSVVGGASEAFF.